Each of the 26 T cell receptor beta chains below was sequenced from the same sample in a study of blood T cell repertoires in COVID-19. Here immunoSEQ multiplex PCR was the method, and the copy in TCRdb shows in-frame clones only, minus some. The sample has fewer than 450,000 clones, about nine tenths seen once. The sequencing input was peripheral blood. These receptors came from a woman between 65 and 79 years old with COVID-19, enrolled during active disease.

As DNA, the CDR3 is TGTGCCAGCAGCTTAAGACTACAAACCACAGATACGCAGTATTTT. Amino acids: CASSLRLQTTDTQYF. This sequence joins TRBV13 and TRBJ2-3, with D possibly being TRBD2 (5 bases). The germline V gene has CDR1 PRHDT and CDR2 FYEKMQ (reference sequence). The CDR3 has 15 amino acids. V was trimmed by 2 bases and J by 2 bases, leaving 11 bases between them. The complete variable domain, with remaining parts taken from reference TRBV13 and TRBJ2-3, reads AAGVIQSPRHLIKEKRETATLKCYPIPRHDTVYWYQQGPGQDPQFLISFYEKMQSDKGSIPDRFSAQQFSDYHSELNMSSLELGDSALYFCASSLRLQTTDTQYFGPGTRLTVL.

The CDR3 sequence is CASSIGTGGVWETQYF. CDR3 DNA: TGTGCCAGTAGTATCGGTACGGGGGGCGTGTGGGAGACCCAGTACTTC. The chain employs TRBV19 and TRBJ2-5; D perhaps matches TRBD2 (7 bases). The CDR3 runs 16 residues. Germline values: CDR1 LNHDA, CDR2 SQIVND (reference sequence). Trimming took off 3 bases at V and 5 bases at J, with 19 bases between the two ends.

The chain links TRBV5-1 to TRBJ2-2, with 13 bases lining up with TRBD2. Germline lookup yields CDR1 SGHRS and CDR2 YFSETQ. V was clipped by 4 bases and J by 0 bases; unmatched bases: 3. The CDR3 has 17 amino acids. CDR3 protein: CASSPGLAGTNTGELFF. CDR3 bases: TGCGCCAGCAGCCCGGGACTAGCGGGGACGAACACCGGGGAGCTGTTTTTT.

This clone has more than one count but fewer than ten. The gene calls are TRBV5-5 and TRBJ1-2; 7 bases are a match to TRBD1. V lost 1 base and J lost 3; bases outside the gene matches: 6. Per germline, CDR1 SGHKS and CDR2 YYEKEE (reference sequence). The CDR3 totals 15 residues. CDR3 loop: CASSLKGGGHYGYTF. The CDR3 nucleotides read TGTGCCAGCAGCTTGAAAGGAGGGGGCCACTATGGCTACACCTTC.

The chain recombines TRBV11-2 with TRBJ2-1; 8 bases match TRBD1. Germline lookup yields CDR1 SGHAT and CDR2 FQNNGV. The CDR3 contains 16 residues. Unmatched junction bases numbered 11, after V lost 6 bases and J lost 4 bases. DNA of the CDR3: TGTGCCAGCAGTTCGTTCGGACAGGGCCCTTACAATGAGCAGTTCTTC. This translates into CASSSFGQGPYNEQFF.

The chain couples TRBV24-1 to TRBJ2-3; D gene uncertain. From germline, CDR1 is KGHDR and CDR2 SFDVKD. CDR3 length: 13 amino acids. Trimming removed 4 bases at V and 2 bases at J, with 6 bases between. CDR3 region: CATSEHITDTQYF. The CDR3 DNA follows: TGTGCCACCAGTGAACACATCACAGATACGCAGTATTTT.

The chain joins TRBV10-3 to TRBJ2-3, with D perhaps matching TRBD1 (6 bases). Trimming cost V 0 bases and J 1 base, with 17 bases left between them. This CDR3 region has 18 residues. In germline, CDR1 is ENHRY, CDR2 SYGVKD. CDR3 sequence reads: CAISESIFLAGGTDTQYF. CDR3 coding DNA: TGTGCCATCAGTGAGTCGATCTTCTTGGCAGGGGGCACAGATACGCAGTATTTT.

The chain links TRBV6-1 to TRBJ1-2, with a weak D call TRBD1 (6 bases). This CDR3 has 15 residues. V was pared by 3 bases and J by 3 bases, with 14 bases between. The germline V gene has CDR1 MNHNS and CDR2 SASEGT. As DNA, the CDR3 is TGTGCCAGCAGTGAGGTGACAGGCCCAGACTATGGCTACACCTTC. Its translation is CASSEVTGPDYGYTF.

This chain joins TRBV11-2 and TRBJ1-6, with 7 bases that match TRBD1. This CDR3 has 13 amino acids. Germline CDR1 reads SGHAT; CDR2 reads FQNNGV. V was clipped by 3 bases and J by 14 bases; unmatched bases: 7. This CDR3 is CASSLTGPEALHF. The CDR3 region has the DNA TGTGCCAGCAGCTTGACAGGGCCCGAAGCCCTCCACTTT.

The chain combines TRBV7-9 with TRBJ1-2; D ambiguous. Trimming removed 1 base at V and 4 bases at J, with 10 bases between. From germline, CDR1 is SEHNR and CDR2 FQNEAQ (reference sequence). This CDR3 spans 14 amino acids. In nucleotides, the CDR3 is TGTGCCAGCAGCTTAGAGGCCTCGGGCTATGGCTACACCTTC. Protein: CASSLEASGYGYTF.

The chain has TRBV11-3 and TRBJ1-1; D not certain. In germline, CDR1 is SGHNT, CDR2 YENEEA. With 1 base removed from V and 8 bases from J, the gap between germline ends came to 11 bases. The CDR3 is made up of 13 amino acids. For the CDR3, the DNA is TGTGCCAGCAGCTTAGGAGGGATGGCAGAAGCTTTCTTT. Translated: CASSLGGMAEAFF.

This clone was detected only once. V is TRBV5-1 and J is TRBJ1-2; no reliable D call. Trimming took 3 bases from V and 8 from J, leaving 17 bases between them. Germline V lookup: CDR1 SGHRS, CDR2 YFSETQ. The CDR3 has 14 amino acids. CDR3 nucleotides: TGCGCCAGCAGCTCGGGAGACACGGGTAGGGGCTACACCTTC. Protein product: CASSSGDTGRGYTF.

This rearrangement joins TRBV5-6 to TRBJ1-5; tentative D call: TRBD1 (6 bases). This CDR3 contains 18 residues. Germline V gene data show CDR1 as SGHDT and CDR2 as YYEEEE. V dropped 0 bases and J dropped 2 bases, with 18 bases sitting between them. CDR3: CASSLGFTGHAGNQPQHF. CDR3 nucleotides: TGTGCCAGCAGCTTGGGGTTCACAGGGCATGCTGGCAATCAGCCCCAGCATTTT.

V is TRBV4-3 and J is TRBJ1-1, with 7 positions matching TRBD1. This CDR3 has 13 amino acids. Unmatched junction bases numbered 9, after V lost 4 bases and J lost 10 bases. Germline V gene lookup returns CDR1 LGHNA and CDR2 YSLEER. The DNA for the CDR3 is TGCGCCAGCAGCCCCAGACAGGGCGAGGGAGCTTTCTTT. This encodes CASSPRQGEGAFF.

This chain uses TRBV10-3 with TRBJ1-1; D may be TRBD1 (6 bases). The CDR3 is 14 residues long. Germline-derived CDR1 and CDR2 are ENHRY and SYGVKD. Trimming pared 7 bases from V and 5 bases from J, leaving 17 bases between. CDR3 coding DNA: TGTGCCATCATGGGCACACACACAGGGACTGAAGCTTTCTTT. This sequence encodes CAIMGTHTGTEAFF.

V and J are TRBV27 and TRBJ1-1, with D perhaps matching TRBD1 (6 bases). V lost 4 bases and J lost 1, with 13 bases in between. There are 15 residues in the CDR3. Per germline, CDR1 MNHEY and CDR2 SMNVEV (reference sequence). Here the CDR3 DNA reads TGTGCCAGCAGTTACCGCGACAGGCCGAACACTGAAGCTTTCTTT. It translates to CASSYRDRPNTEAFF.

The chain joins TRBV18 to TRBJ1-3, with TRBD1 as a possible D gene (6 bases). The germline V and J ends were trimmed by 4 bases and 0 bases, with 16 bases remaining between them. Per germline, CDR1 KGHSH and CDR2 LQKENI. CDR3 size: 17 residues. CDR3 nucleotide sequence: TGTGCCAGCTCACGATTGAACCGGGACAACTCTGGAAACACCATATATTTT. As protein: CASSRLNRDNSGNTIYF.

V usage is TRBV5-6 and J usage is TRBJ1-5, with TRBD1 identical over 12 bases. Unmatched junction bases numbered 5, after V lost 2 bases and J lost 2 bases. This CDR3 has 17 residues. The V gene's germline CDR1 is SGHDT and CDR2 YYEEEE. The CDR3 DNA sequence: TGTGCCAGCAGCTTCGGGACAGGGGGCCTTGGCAATCAGCCCCAGCATTTT. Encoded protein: CASSFGTGGLGNQPQHF.

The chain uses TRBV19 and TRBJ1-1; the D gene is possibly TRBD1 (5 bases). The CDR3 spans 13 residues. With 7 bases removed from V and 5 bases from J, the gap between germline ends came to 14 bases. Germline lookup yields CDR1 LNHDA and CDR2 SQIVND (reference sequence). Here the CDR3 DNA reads TGTGCCAGTAAGGGGCAGTACTCGACTGAAGCTTTCTTT. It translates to CASKGQYSTEAFF.

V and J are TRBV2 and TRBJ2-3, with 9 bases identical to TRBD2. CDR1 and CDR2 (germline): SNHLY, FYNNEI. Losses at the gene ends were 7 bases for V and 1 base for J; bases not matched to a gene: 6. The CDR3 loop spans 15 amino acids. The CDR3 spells CASKGPSGGTDTQYF. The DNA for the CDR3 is TGTGCCAGCAAAGGCCCTAGCGGGGGCACAGATACGCAGTATTTT.

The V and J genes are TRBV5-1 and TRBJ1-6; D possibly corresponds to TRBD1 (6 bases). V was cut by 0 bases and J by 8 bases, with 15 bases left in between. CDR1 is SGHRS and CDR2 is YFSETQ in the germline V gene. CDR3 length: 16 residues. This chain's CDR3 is CASSLGRGWDDSPLHF. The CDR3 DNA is TGCGCCAGCAGCTTGGGAAGGGGGTGGGATGATTCACCCCTCCACTTT.

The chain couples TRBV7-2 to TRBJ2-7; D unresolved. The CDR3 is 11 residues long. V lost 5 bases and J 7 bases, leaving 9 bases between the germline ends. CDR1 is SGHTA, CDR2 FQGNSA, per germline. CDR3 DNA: TGTGCCAGCAGCGCCCGGTTTGAGCAGTACTTC. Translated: CASSARFEQYF.

The CDR3 region is CASSVHSGGNQPQHF. As DNA, the CDR3 is TGTGCCAGTAGCGTCCACAGCGGGGGCAATCAGCCCCAGCATTTT. V usage is TRBV19 and J usage is TRBJ1-5; no clear D. The CDR3 covers 15 residues. V lost 6 bases and J 2 bases, leaving 14 bases between the germline ends. The germline gives CDR1 LNHDA, CDR2 SQIVND (reference sequence).

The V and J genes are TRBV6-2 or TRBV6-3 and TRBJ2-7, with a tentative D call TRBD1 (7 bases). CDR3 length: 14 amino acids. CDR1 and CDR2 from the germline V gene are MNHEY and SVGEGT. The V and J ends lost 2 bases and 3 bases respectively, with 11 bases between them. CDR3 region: CASSYAGQLYEQYF. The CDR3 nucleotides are TGTGCCAGCAGTTACGCGGGACAGCTCTACGAGCAGTACTTC.

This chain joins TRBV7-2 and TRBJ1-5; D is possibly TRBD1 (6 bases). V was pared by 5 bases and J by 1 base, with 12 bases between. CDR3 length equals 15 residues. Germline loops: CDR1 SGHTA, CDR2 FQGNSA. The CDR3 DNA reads TGTGCCAGCAGCCAGGGGTCAGGGAGCAATCAGCCCCAGCATTTT. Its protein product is CASSQGSGSNQPQHF.

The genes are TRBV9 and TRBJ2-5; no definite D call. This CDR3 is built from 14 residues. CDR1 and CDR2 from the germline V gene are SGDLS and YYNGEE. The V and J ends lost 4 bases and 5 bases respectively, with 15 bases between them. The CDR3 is CASSPNVLGETQYF. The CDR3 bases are TGTGCCAGCAGCCCCAACGTCCTCGGGGAGACCCAGTACTTC.